The 24 T cell receptor beta chains reported below all come from one sample, sequenced in a study of beta chain features in type 1 diabetes. Study results and limitations: The study found moderately but significantly shorter TCRB CDR3s in all four CD4+ subsets of Type 1 diabetes patients.

Expressed TCRB transcripts got sequenced, as all isolated RNA was reverse transcribed. Data came from immunoSEQ multiplex PCR; TCRdb stores just in-frame clones and leaves some out. Of a few hundred thousand clones listed, over 9% are singletons. These receptors' antigens are unknown. Material: central memory CD4+ T cells from blood. Receptors were obtained from a man aged 30 to 39 with type 1 diabetes.

This clone was seen a few times. The chain combines TRBV19 with TRBJ1-1; tentatively, D is TRBD1 (5 bases). Germline V gives CDR1 LNHDA, CDR2 SQIVND (reference sequence). The CDR3 contains 12 residues. V was trimmed by 6 bases and J by 8 bases, leaving 13 bases between them. This CDR3 is CASRFGGGEAFF. CDR3 nucleotides: TGTGCCAGTAGGTTCGGGGGTGGCGAAGCTTTCTTT.

The J gene is TRBJ2-4, the V gene TRBV28; TRBD1 aligns across 8 bases. CDR1 and CDR2 from the germline V gene are MDHEN and SYDVKM. The CDR3 contains 15 residues. The V segment lost 3 bases and the J segment 7 bases; nucleotides outside the gene matches: 8. The CDR3 bases are TGTGCCAGCAGTTTCTCTGGACAGGGCGGGAACATTCAGTACTTC. Encoded protein: CASSFSGQGGNIQYF.

J is TRBJ2-5 and V is TRBV28; D tentatively fits TRBD1 or TRBD2 (5 bases each). Germline V gives CDR1 MDHEN, CDR2 SYDVKM. Trimming removed 6 bases at V and 2 bases at J, with 13 bases between. The CDR3 contains 14 residues. CDR3 coding DNA: TGTGCCAGCAGATTCCTGGGACCTCAAGAGACCCAGTACTTC. It specifies CASRFLGPQETQYF.

This clone has only a few counts. The V gene is TRBV5-6, the J gene TRBJ2-1; TRBD1 might be the D (6 bases). Germline values: CDR1 SGHDT, CDR2 YYEEEE. Deletions cut 4 bases from V and 3 bases from J, with 14 bases between. CDR3 length: 15 amino acids. As DNA, the CDR3 is TGTGCCAGCAGCGGAACCGGGACAAACTACAATGAGCAGTTCTTC. This encodes CASSGTGTNYNEQFF.

This clone occurred a few times. This rearrangement joins TRBV7-2 to TRBJ2-5, with TRBD2 matching 13 bases. CDR3 size: 15 residues. CDR1 SGHTA and CDR2 FQGNSA come from the germline V gene. Unmatched junction bases numbered 6, after V lost 4 bases and J lost 7 bases. Here the CDR3 reads CASSWGLAGKGTQYF. CDR3 DNA sequence: TGTGCCAGCAGCTGGGGACTAGCGGGAAAGGGGACCCAGTACTTC.

The sample holds a few counts of this clone. The chain employs TRBV29-1 and TRBJ1-5; 8 bases match TRBD1. This CDR3 has 14 residues. Germline CDR1 and CDR2: SQVTM and ANQGSEA. V lost 4 bases, J lost 0 bases, and 2 bases stayed unmatched. CDR3 sequence reads: CSVGQGLSNQPQHF. The CDR3 DNA reads TGCAGCGTTGGACAGGGGCTTAGCAATCAGCCCCAGCATTTT.

This clone has a handful of counts. The chain is built from TRBV11-2 and TRBJ2-7; D gene unclear. V was cut by 1 base and J by 0 bases, with 7 bases left in between. Per germline, CDR1 SGHAT and CDR2 FQNNGV. The CDR3 has 14 residues. Written as DNA, the CDR3 is TGTGCCAGCAGCTTAGGGTCAATCTCCTACGAGCAGTACTTC. Protein: CASSLGSISYEQYF.

This clone occurred a few times. The chain employs TRBV28 and TRBJ2-3; D gene ambiguous. Looked up from germline, CDR1 is MDHEN and CDR2 is SYDVKM. This CDR3 is built from 12 residues. Deletions cut 6 bases from V and 0 bases from J, with 4 bases between. Written as DNA, the CDR3 is TGTGCCAGCAGCGACAGCACAGATACGCAGTATTTT. It translates to CASSDSTDTQYF.

This clone was picked up a small number of times. The gene calls are TRBV9 and TRBJ2-2; D unresolved. The V gene's germline CDR1 is SGDLS and CDR2 YYNGEE. Deletions cut 4 bases from V and 4 bases from J, with 11 bases between. This CDR3 has 14 amino acids. CDR3 sequence reads: CASSITTGTGELFF. The CDR3 DNA is TGTGCCAGCAGCATAACCACGGGCACCGGGGAGCTGTTTTTT.

The chain combines TRBV5-4 with TRBJ2-7, with TRBD2 matching 12 bases. The ends lost 2 bases at V and 1 base at J; junction bases unmatched: 4. Per germline, CDR1 SGHNT and CDR2 YYREEE (reference sequence). CDR3 size: 16 residues. CDR3 protein: CASSLWLAGGSYEQYF. CDR3 in DNA: TGTGCCAGCAGCTTATGGCTAGCGGGAGGGTCCTACGAGCAGTACTTC.

The chain carries TRBV11-2 and TRBJ1-2; TRBD1 agrees at 7 bases. Per germline, CDR1 SGHAT and CDR2 FQNNGV. Losses at the gene ends were 5 bases for V and 7 bases for J; bases not matched to a gene: 7. CDR3 length equals 13 residues. The CDR3 region has the DNA TGTGCCAGCAGCGGAATACAGGGGTTTGGCTACACCTTC. It encodes CASSGIQGFGYTF.

This clone was seen only a few times. The chain couples TRBV27 to TRBJ2-7, with 14 positions matching TRBD2. From germline, CDR1 is MNHEY and CDR2 SMNVEV (reference sequence). This CDR3 comprises 18 residues. The trim removed 5 bases at V and 1 base at J, leaving 10 bases unmatched. The CDR3 nucleotides are TGTGCCAGCAGTCCCGAGGGGACTAGCGGGAGTTATTCCTACGAGCAGTACTTC. This codes for CASSPEGTSGSYSYEQYF.

This clone was detected a few times. This chain links TRBV5-8 with TRBJ2-4, with a tentative D call TRBD2 (5 bases). The V end lost 0 bases, the J end lost 3 bases, and 7 bases lay between the germline ends. CDR1 SGHTS and CDR2 YDEGEE come from the germline V gene. CDR3 length: 14 amino acids. The CDR3 sequence: CASSLAEGKNIQYF. The CDR3 nucleotides read TGTGCCAGCAGCTTGGCAGAGGGCAAAAACATTCAGTACTTC. The full variable domain, its missing parts supplied by reference TRBV5-8 and TRBJ2-4, is EAGVTQSPTHLIKTRGQQATLRCSPISGHTSVYWYQQALGLGLQFLLWYDEGEERNRGNFPPRFSGRQFPNYSSELNVNALELEDSALYLCASSLAEGKNIQYFGAGTRLSVL.

V gene TRBV10-1 combines with J gene TRBJ2-2; 12 nucleotides line up with TRBD2. Trimming removed 3 bases from V and 5 bases from J; junction bases left unmatched: 10. The germline V gene has CDR1 WNHNN and CDR2 SYGVQD (reference sequence). This CDR3 region has 18 residues. Here the CDR3 reads CASSDRPSGRAWTGELFF. CDR3 nucleotides: TGCGCCAGCAGTGATCGTCCTAGCGGGAGGGCCTGGACCGGGGAGCTGTTTTTT.

This clone appeared a few times. The rearrangement joins TRBV18 to TRBJ1-3; a possible D gene is TRBD1 (6 bases). V gave up 3 bases and J gave up 3 bases, with 12 bases separating them. This CDR3 has 15 residues. Germline CDR1 KGHSH, CDR2 LQKENI. The CDR3: CASSPTGRFGNTIYF. The DNA for the CDR3 is TGTGCCAGCTCACCGACAGGACGGTTTGGAAACACCATATATTTT.

This clone was found a few times. The chain joins TRBV7-2 to TRBJ1-2, with TRBD1 as a possible D gene (5 bases). The germline V and J ends were trimmed by 4 bases and 5 bases, with 8 bases remaining between them. This CDR3 has 12 residues. Per the germline V gene, CDR1 is SGHTA and CDR2 is FQGNSA. The CDR3 bases are TGTGCCAGCAGCTCCGACAGATATGGCTACACCTTC. Protein: CASSSDRYGYTF. Full variable domain (remainder filled in from reference TRBV7-2 and TRBJ1-2): GAGVSQSPSNKVTEKGKDVELRCDPISGHTALYWYRQSLGQGLEFLIYFQGNSAPDKSGLPSDRFSAERTGGSVSTLTIQRTQQEDSAVYLCASSSDRYGYTFGSGTRLTVV.

The rearrangement joins TRBV4-2 to TRBJ2-7; 8 bases fit TRBD2. The V gene's germline CDR1 is LGHNA and CDR2 YNFKEQ. J was trimmed by 6 bases and V by 5 bases; bases with no gene match: 12. The CDR3 is made up of 15 amino acids. This chain's CDR3 is CASSLEGGRPGEQYF. The CDR3 DNA sequence: TGTGCCAGCAGCTTGGAAGGCGGGAGGCCGGGCGAGCAGTACTTC.

In regard to this clone: A far larger clone is just one base off, so this is likely a read error. This sequence joins TRBV7-3 and TRBJ2-3; unclear D gene. CDR3 length: 12 residues. Germline V gene sequence: CDR1 SGHTA, CDR2 FQGTGA. The CDR3 reads CASGFLRDTQYF. DNA for the CDR3: TGTGCCAGCGGCTTCCTTCGAGATACGCAGTATTTT.

The rearrangement links TRBV6-1 to TRBJ1-5; D remains unclear. The germline CDR1 and CDR2 sequences are MNHNS and SASEGT. The CDR3 spans 14 residues. V lost 5 bases to trimming and J lost 7 bases, with 15 bases between them. This chain's CDR3 is CASSYWAGGQPQHF. The CDR3 DNA follows: TGTGCCAGCAGTTATTGGGCCGGAGGACAGCCCCAGCATTTT.

This clone appeared a few times. V gene TRBV28 combines with J gene TRBJ2-7; the D is unclear. Germline V gene sequence: CDR1 MDHEN, CDR2 SYDVKM. CDR3 length: 12 amino acids. Trimming took off 4 bases at V and 5 bases at J, with 9 bases between the two ends. The CDR3 coding sequence is TGTGCCAGCAGTTCATTCGAGGACGAGCAGTACTTC. Translation: CASSSFEDEQYF.

The rearrangement joins TRBV10-2 to TRBJ2-1, with D possibly matching TRBD2 (6 bases). V was clipped by 8 bases and J by 5 bases, with 10 bases between them. CDR1 and CDR2 from the germline V gene are WSHSY and SAAADI. This CDR3 contains 12 residues. The CDR3 DNA sequence: TGCGCCAGCGGGACTCGGAACAATGAGCAGTTCTTC. As protein: CASGTRNNEQFF.

This clone turned up a few times. This chain links TRBV6-1 with TRBJ2-2, with 7 positions matching TRBD2. V lost 2 bases, J lost 6 bases, and 12 bases stayed unmatched. CDR1 is MNHNS, CDR2 SASEGT, per germline. The CDR3 consists of 17 residues. The CDR3: CASSEYSAGVGAGELFF. Written as DNA, the CDR3 is TGTGCCAGCAGTGAATATTCGGCGGGAGTGGGAGCCGGGGAGCTGTTTTTT.

This chain links TRBV6-5 with TRBJ1-1, with D hard to call. CDR3 length equals 13 residues. Germline V gene sequence: CDR1 MNHEY, CDR2 SVGAGI. V lost 5 bases and J lost 5, with 12 bases in between. Here the CDR3 DNA reads TGTGCCAGCAGTGCGAAGGTTACTACTGAAGCTTTCTTT. As protein: CASSAKVTTEAFF.

V is TRBV29-1 and J is TRBJ2-3, with TRBD1 matching 10 bases. The ends lost 7 bases at V and 9 bases at J; junction bases unmatched: 10. This CDR3 is built from 13 residues. Germline CDR1 SQVTM, CDR2 ANQGSEA. Here the CDR3 reads CSAEGDRGDTQYF. The CDR3 DNA reads as TGCAGCGCCGAGGGGGACAGGGGAGACACGCAGTATTTT.